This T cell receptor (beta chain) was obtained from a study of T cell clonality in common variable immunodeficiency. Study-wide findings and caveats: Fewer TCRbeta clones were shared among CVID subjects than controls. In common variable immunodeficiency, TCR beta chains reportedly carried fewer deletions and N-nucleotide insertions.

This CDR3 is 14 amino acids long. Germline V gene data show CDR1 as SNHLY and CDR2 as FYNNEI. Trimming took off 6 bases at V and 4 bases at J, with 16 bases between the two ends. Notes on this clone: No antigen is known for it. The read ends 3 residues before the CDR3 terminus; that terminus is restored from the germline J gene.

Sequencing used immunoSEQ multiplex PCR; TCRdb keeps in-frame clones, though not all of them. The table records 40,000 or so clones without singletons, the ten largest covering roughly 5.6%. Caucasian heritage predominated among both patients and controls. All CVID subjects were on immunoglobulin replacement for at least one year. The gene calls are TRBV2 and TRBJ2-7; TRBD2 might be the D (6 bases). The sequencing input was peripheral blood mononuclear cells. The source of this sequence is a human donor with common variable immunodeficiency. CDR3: CASRYGTPRYEQYF. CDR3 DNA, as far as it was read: TGTGCCAGCAGGTACGGGACTCCCAGATACGAG.